This TCR beta chain was sequenced in a study of cytomegalovirus exposure and HLA in healthy donors. The PCR contained 60 Vbeta and 13 Jbeta primers. Sequencing used immunoSEQ multiplex PCR; TCRdb keeps in-frame clones, though not all of them. The sample records just over 150,000 clones, about 80% being singletons. This clone was counted many times. J gave up 6 bases and V 8 bases, and 6 bases lay outside the gene matches. Germline CDR1 and CDR2: SNHLY and FYNNEI. There are 12 residues in the CDR3. Specimen: PBMCs. The rearrangement joins TRBV2 to TRBJ1-1; 7 bases align to TRBD1. This sequence originates from a woman aged 50 to 60 in good health and CMV-seropositive. Here the CDR3 DNA reads TGTGCCAGCCGGAGGGGGCAATCTGAAGCTTTCTTT. Its translation is CASRRGQSEAFF.